These T cell receptor beta chains were read from a single sample in a study of blood T cells in healthy people across ages. TCRdb recomputed calls from the 5' RACE reads with MiXCR, one row per CDR3 protein. The sample shows under 850,000 distinct CDR3 sequences, around 36% of them seen only once. The sample taken for sequencing was blood. The source of these receptors is a man aged 18 to 30 in good health. CDR3s include the opening cysteine and the closing phenylalanine or tryptophan. D genes are given only for firm matches. Not every row has a clone size; where given, it reads once, few, many or a size class.

CDR3,DNA,D,V,J,size
CASSQGAAEETQYF,TGTGCCAGCAGCCAAGGAGCGGCGGAAGAGACCCAGTACTTC,.,TRBV4-2,TRBJ2-5,.
CASSDPAGGRNEQFF,TGTGCCAGCAGTGATCCCGCGGGGGGCCGGAATGAGCAGTTCTTC,TRBD2,TRBV28,TRBJ2-1,.
CASSDGQGTGETQYF,TGTGCCAGCAGTGACGGACAGGGAACGGGAGAGACCCAGTACTTC,TRBD1,TRBV6-5,TRBJ2-5,.
CAWSMGNEQFF,TGTGCCTGGAGTATGGGGAATGAGCAGTTCTTC,.,TRBV30,TRBJ2-1,.
CASSSPTSPIRTARGDEQFF,TGTGCCAGCAGCTCCCCCACTTCGCCCATCAGGACCGCCCGGGGGGATGAGCAGTTCTTC,TRBD2,TRBV7-2,TRBJ2-1,few
CASSLEGQGFNEQYF,TGTGCCAGCAGCTTAGAGGGACAGGGTTTCAATGAGCAGTACTTC,TRBD1,TRBV7-2,TRBJ2-5,.
CASSEARAGPRYF,TGTGCCAGCAGTGAAGCCAGGGCAGGGCCTAGGTACTTC,.,TRBV2,TRBJ2-5,.
CASSLGFLPDTQYF,TGTGCCAGCAGCTTAGGTTTCCTGCCAGATACGCAGTATTTT,.,TRBV7-2,TRBJ2-3,few
CASSLVRGQEASYEQYF,TGTGCCAGCAGCTTAGTTCGGGGACAGGAGGCCTCCTACGAGCAGTACTTC,TRBD1,TRBV7-2,TRBJ2-7,many
CSVAMGQGPEKLFF,TGCAGCGTGGCAATGGGACAGGGTCCCGAAAAACTGTTTTTT,TRBD1,TRBV29-1,TRBJ1-4,.
CSARALLAPNEQFF,TGCAGTGCTAGGGCCCTACTAGCGCCCAATGAGCAGTTCTTC,TRBD2,TRBV20-1,TRBJ2-1,.